This T cell receptor beta chain was retrieved from a study of monozygotic twins with inflammatory bowel disease. CDR3 length equals 17 residues. The germline gives CDR1 MNHEY, CDR2 SVGEGT. Findings of the study overall: Variability may have been added to patient repertoires by differing immunosuppressive treatments.

Two rounds of nested PCR, of roughly 15 and 9 cycles, were run on TCRalpha and TCRbeta cDNA. TCRdb reprocessed the 5' RACE reads and reports one entry per CDR3 protein, with no DNA. Its clone listing holds about 160,000 distinct CDR3 sequences. As concerns this clonotype: Its antigen is not known.

The chain carries TRBV6-2 or TRBV6-3 and TRBJ2-2; TCRdb lists TRBD1, though no DNA is available to test this call. Sequenced material: blood. This sequence originates from a human donor with ulcerative colitis or Crohn's disease, or a healthy co-twin of an affected twin (not recorded which). CDR3 in amino acids: CASSYQGDGLNTGELFF.